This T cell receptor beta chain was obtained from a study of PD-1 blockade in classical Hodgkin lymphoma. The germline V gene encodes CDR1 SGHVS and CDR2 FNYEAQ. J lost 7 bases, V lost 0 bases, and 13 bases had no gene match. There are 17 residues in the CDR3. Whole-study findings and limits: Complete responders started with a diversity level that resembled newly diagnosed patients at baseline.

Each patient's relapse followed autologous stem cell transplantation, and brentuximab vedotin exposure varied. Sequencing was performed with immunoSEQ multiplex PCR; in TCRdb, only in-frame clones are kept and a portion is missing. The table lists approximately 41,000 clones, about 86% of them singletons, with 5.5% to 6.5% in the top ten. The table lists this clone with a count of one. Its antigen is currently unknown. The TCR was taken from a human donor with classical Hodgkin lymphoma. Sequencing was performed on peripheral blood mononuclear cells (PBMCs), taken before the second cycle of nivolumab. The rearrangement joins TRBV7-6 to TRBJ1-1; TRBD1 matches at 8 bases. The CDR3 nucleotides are TGTGCCAGCAGCTTAGCTTCCCAGGGGGCCGGGGATGGTGAAGCTTTCTTT. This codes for CASSLASQGAGDGEAFF.